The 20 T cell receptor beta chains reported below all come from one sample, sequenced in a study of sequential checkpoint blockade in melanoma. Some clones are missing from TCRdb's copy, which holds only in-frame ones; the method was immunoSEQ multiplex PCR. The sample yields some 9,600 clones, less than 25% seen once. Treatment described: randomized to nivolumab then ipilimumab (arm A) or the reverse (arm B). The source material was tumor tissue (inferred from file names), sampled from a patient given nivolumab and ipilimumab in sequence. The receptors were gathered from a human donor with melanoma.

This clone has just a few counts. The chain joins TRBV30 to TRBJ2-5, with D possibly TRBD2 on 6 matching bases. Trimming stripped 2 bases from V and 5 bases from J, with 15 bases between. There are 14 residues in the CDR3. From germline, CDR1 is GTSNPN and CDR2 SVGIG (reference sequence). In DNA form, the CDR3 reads TGTGCCTGGAGTTTGACTAGGGGTGGGGAGACCCAGTACTTC. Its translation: CAWSLTRGGETQYF.

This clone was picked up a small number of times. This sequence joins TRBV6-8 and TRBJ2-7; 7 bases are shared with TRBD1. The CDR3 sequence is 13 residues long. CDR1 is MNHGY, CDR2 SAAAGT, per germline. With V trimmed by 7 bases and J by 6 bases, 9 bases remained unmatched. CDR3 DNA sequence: TGTGCCAGCAAAAGGGACAGTCTACGCGAGCAGTACTTC. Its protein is CASKRDSLREQYF.

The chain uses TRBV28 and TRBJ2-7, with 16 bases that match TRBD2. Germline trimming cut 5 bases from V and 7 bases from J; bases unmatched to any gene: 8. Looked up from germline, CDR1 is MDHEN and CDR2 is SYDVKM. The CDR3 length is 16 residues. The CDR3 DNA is TGTGCCAGCAGTCCCGGGACTAGCGGGAGGGCGGAAGAGCAGTACTTC. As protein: CASSPGTSGRAEEQYF.

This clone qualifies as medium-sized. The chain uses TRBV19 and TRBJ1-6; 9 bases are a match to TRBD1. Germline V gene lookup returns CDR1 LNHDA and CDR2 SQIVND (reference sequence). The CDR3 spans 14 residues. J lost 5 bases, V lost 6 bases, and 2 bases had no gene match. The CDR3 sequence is CASRGQGDNSPLHF. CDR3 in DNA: TGTGCCAGTAGGGGACAGGGAGATAATTCACCCCTCCACTTT.

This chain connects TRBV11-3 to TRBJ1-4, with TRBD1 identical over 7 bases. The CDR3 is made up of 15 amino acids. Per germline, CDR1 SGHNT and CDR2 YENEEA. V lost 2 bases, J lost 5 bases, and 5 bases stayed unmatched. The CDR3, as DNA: TGTGCCAGCAGCTTATGGGGACAGAGGAATGAAAAACTGTTTTTT. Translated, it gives CASSLWGQRNEKLFF.

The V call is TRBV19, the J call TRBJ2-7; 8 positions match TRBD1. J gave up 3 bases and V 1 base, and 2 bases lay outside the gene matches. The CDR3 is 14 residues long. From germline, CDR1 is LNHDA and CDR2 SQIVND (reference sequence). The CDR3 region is CASSIAGGSYEQYF. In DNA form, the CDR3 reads TGTGCCAGTAGTATAGCAGGGGGCAGCTACGAGCAGTACTTC.

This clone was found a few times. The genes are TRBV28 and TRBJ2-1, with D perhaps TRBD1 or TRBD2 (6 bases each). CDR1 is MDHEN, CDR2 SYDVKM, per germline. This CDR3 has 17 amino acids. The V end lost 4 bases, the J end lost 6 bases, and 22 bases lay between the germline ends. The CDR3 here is CASSYGPLGGPRNEQFF. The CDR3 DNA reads TGTGCCAGCAGTTACGGGCCCTTAGGGGGGCCCCGCAATGAGCAGTTCTTC.

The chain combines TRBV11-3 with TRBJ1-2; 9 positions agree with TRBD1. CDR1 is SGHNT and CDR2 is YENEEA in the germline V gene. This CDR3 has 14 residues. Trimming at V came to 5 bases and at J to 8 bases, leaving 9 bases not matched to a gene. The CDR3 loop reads CASSRDRDLGGYTF. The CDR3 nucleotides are TGTGCCAGCAGCCGGGACAGGGATTTGGGAGGCTACACCTTC.

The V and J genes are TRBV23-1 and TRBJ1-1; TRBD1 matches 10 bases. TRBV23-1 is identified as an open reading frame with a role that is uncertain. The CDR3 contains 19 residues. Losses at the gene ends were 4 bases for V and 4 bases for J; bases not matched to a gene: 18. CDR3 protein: CASSPTIGAGQGTVTEAFF. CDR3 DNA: TGCGCCAGCAGTCCAACAATCGGAGCGGGACAGGGGACGGTCACTGAAGCTTTCTTT.

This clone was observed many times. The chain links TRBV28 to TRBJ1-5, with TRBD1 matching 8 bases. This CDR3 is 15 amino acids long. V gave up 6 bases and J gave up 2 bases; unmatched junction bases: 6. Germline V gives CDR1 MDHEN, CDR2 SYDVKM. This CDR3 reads CASSQTGAGNQPQHF. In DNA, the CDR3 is TGTGCCAGCAGCCAGACAGGGGCCGGCAATCAGCCCCAGCATTTT.

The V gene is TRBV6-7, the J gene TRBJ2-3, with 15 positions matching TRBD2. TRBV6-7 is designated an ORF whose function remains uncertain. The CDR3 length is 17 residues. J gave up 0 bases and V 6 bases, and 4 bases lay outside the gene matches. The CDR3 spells CASRGLAGGPSTDTQYF. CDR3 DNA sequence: TGTGCCAGCAGGGGACTAGCGGGAGGTCCCAGCACAGATACGCAGTATTTT.

The DNA for the CDR3 is TGTGCCAGCAGTCGAGGGATCACCTACGAGCAGTACTTC. Translating gives CASSRGITYEQYF. The gene calls are TRBV6-8 and TRBJ2-7, with a weak D call TRBD2 (5 bases). The V gene lost 5 bases and the J gene lost 2 bases, with 10 bases spanning the gap. The germline V gene encodes CDR1 MNHGY and CDR2 SAAAGT. This CDR3 has 13 amino acids.

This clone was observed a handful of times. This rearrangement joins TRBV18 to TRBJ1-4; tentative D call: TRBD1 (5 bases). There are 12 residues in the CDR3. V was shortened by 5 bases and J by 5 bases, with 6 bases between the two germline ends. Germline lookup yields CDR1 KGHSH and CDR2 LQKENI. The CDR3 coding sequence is TGTGCCAGCTCAAACAGGAATGAAAAACTGTTTTTT. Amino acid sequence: CASSNRNEKLFF.

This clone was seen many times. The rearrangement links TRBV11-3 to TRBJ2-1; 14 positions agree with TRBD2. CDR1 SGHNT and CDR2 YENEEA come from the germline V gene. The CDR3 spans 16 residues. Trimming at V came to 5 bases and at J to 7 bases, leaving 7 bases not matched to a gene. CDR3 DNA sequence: TGTGCCAGCAGCCTCCGACTAGCGGGAGGGGATAATGAGCAGTTCTTC. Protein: CASSLRLAGGDNEQFF.

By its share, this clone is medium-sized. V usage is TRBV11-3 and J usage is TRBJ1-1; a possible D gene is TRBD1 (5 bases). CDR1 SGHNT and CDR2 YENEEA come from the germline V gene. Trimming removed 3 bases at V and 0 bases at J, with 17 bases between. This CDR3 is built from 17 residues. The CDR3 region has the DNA TGTGCCAGCAGCTTGTCCAGGGTTTGGCAGATGAACACTGAAGCTTTCTTT. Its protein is CASSLSRVWQMNTEAFF. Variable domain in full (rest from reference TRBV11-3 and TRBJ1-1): EAGVVQSPRYKIIEKKQPVAFWCNPISGHNTLYWYLQNLGQGPELLIRYENEEAVDDSQLPKDRFSAERLKGVDSTLKIQPAELGDSAVYLCASSLSRVWQMNTEAFFGQGTRLTVV.

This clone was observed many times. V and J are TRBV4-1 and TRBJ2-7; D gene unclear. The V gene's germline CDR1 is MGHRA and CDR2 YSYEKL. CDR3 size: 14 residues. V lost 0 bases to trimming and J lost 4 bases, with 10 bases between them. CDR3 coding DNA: TGCGCCAGCAGCCAAGACTGGTTCGGGTACGAGCAGTACTTC. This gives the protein CASSQDWFGYEQYF.

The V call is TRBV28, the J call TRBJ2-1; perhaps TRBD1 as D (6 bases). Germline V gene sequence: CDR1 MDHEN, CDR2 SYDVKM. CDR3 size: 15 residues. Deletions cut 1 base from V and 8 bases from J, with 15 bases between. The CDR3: CASSLLGAASHEQFF. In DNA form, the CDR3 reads TGTGCCAGCAGTTTATTGGGGGCCGCGAGCCATGAGCAGTTCTTC.

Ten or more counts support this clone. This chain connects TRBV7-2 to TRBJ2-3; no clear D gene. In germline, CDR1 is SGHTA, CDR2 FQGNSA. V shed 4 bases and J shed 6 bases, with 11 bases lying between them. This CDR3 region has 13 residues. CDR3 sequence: CASSSRTADTQYF. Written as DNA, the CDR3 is TGTGCCAGCAGCTCCCGGACGGCTGATACGCAGTATTTT.

CDR3 DNA: TGTGCCAGCAGTGATTCGAGTCGGGAAAAACTGTTTTTT. Translated: CASSDSSREKLFF. The rearrangement links TRBV6-7 to TRBJ1-4; no firm D call. TRBV6-7 qualifies as an ORF whose function is uncertain. Trimming pared 5 bases from V and 8 bases from J, leaving 12 bases between. This CDR3 spans 13 amino acids.

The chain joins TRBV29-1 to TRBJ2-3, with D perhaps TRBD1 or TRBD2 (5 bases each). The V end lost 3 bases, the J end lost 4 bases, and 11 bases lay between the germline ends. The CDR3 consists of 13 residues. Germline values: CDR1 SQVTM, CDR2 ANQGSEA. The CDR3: CSVDREGPDTQYF. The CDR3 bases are TGCAGCGTTGACAGAGAGGGACCAGATACGCAGTATTTT.